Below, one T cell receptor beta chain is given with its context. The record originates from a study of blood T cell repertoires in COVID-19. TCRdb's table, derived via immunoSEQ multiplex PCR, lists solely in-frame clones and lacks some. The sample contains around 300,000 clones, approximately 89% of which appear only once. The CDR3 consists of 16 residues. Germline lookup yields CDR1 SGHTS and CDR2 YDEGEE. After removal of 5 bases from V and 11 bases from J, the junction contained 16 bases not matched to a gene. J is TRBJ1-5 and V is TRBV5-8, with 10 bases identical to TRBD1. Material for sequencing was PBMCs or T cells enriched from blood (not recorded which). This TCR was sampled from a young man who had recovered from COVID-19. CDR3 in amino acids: CASSLSSGTGVWTQHF. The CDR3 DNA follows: TGTGCCAGCAGTCTCTCCTCCGGGACAGGGGTTTGGACCCAGCATTTT.